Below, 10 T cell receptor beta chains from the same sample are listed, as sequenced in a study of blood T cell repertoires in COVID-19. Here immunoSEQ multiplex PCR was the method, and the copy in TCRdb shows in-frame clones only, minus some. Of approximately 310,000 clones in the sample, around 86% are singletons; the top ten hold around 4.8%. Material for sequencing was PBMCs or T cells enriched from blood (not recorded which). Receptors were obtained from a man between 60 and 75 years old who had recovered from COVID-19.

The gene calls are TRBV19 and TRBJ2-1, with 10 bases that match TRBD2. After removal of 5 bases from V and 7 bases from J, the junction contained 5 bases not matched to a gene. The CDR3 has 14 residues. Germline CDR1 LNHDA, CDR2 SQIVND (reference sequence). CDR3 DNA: TGTGCCAGTAGTGCTAGCGGGAGCTTTAATGAGCAGTTCTTC. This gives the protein CASSASGSFNEQFF.

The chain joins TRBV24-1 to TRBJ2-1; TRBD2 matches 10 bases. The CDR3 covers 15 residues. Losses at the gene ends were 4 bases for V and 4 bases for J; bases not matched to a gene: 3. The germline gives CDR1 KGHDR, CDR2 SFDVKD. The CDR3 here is CATSEWTSGYNEQFF. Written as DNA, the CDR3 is TGTGCCACCAGTGAATGGACTAGCGGATACAATGAGCAGTTCTTC.

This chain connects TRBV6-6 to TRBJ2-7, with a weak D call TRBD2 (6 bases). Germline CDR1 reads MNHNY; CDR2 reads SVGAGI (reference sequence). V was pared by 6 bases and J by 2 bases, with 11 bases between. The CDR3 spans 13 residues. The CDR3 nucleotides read TGTGCCAGCAGGGGGGGTCAGGCCTACGAGCAGTACTTC. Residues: CASRGGQAYEQYF.

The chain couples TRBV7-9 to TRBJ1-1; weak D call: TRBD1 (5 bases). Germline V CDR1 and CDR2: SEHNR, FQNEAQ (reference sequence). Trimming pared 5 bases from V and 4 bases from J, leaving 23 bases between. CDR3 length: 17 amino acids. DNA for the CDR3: TGTGCCAGCAGCCAAGGGTTAGGGGCCGCGTCGGGCACTGAAGCTTTCTTT. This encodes CASSQGLGAASGTEAFF.

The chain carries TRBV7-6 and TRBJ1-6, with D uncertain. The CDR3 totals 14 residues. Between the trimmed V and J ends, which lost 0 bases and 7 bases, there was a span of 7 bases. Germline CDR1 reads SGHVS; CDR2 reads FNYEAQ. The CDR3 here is CASSLANGNSPLHF. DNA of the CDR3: TGTGCCAGCAGCTTAGCGAACGGGAATTCACCCCTCCACTTT.

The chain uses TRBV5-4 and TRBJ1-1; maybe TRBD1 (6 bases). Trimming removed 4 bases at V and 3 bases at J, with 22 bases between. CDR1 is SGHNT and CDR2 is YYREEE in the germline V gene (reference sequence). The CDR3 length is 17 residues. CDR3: CASSQSTGSEKDTEAFF. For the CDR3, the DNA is TGTGCCAGCAGCCAAAGCACAGGGTCGGAGAAGGACACTGAAGCTTTCTTT.

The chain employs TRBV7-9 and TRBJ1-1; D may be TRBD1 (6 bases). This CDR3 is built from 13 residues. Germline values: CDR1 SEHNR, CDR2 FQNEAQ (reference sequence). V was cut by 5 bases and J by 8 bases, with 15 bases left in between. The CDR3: CASSPASGGEAFF. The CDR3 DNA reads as TGTGCCAGCAGCCCTGCCAGTGGGGGCGAAGCTTTCTTT.

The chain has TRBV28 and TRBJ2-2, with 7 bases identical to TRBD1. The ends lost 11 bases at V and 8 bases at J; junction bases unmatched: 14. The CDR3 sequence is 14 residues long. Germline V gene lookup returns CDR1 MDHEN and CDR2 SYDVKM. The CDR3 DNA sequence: TGTGCCTCGGTGGTAGGGGGCGCAGGTGGGGAGCTGTTTTTT. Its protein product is CASVVGGAGGELFF.

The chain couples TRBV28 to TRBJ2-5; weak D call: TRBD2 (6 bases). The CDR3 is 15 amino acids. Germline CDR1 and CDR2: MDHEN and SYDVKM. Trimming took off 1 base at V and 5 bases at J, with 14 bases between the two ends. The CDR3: CASSLSGVGRETQYF. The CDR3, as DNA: TGTGCCAGCAGTTTATCGGGAGTAGGGCGGGAGACCCAGTACTTC. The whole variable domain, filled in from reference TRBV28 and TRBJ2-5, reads DVKVTQSSRYLVKRTGEKVFLECVQDMDHENMFWYRQDPGLGLRLIYFSYDVKMKEKGDIPEGYSVSREKKERFSLILESASTNQTSMYLCASSLSGVGRETQYFGPGTRLLVL.

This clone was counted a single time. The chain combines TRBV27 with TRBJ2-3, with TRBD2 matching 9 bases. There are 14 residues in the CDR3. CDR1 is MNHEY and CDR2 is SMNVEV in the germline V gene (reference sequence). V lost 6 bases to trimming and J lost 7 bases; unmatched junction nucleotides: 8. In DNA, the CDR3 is TGTGCCAGCAGACCCGGGACTAGCATAAATACGCAGTATTTT. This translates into CASRPGTSINTQYF.